This T cell receptor beta chain was recovered during a study of long-term antiretroviral therapy in people with HIV. The libraries were made with immunoSEQ v3.0 at survey level. Repertoires were generated with immunoSEQ multiplex PCR, while TCRdb's copy carries only in-frame clones and drops some. The sample consists of tens of thousands of clones, 85% of them appearing once. This CDR3 region has 14 residues. Trimming stripped 7 bases from V and 4 bases from J, with 16 bases between. In germline, CDR1 is MNHNS, CDR2 SASEGT. This receptor was identified in a man in his forties with HIV. This specimen consisted of unsorted PBMCs, obtained 2.3 years after starting antiretroviral therapy. The chain recombines TRBV6-1 with TRBJ1-1; possibly TRBD1 for D (5 bases). The CDR3 spells CASNLGGGVTEAFF. The CDR3 DNA follows: TGTGCCAGCAATCTCGGGGGGGGAGTCACTGAAGCTTTCTTT.